This TCR beta chain was identified in a study of cytomegalovirus exposure and HLA in healthy donors. This clone was seen a few times. Antigen unknown. In the PCR, 60 Vbeta and 13 Jbeta primers were used. Libraries were prepared by immunoSEQ multiplex PCR; TCRdb keeps only in-frame clonotypes and omits some of them. The sample has about 140,000 clones, about 80% seen once. The J segment lost 0 bases and the V segment lost 6 bases, leaving 5 bases of the junction unmatched. This CDR3 contains 15 residues. Germline V gene sequence: CDR1 SGHRS, CDR2 YFSETQ. Study-wide findings and caveats: The study carried out a later analysis of TCR beta sequences. It associated about 15,000 of them with specific HLA alleles at a false discovery rate of 0.05.

Sequenced: PBMCs. The clonotype originates from a man under 40 in good health and CMV-seropositive. The chain employs TRBV5-1 and TRBJ2-3, with 9 nucleotides matching TRBD2. The CDR3 spells CASNERGASTDTQYF. The DNA for the CDR3 is TGCGCCAGCAACGAGCGGGGGGCGAGCACAGATACGCAGTATTTT. The full variable domain, in which reference TRBV5-1 and TRBJ2-3 provide the parts outside the CDR3, is KAGVTQTPRYLIKTRGQQVTLSCSPISGHRSVSWYQQTPGQGLQFLFEYFSETQRNKGNFPGRFSGRQFSNSRSEMNVSTLELGDSALYLCASNERGASTDTQYFGPGTRLTVL.